The rows below give T cell receptor beta chains drawn from one sample of a study of cytomegalovirus exposure and HLA in healthy donors. Libraries were prepared by immunoSEQ multiplex PCR; TCRdb keeps only in-frame clonotypes and omits some of them. The repertoire holds some 250,000 clones, with almost 90% as singletons. The source material was PBMCs. The receptors come from a woman aged 18-29 years in good health and CMV-seronegative. CDR3s include the opening cysteine and the closing phenylalanine or tryptophan. The D gene is left open where the match is weak. Where a row states a size, it is once, few, many or the class of an expanded clone; other rows omit it.

cdr3_aa: CASSPRLAYLTYNEQFF; cdr3_nt: TGTGCCAGTAGTCCGCGACTAGCGTATCTCACCTACAATGAGCAGTTCTTC; j_call: TRBJ2-1; cdr3_length: 17; clone_size: .; v_call: TRBV19; d_call: TRBD2
cdr3_aa: CASRPQGSQETQYF; cdr3_nt: TGTGCAAGTCGCCCCCAGGGCTCCCAAGAGACCCAGTACTTC; j_call: TRBJ2-5; cdr3_length: 14; clone_size: .; v_call: TRBV12-2; d_call: .
cdr3_aa: CASSDRGVYGYTF; cdr3_nt: TGTGCCAGCAGCGACAGGGGAGTTTATGGCTACACCTTC; j_call: TRBJ1-2; cdr3_length: 13; clone_size: .; v_call: TRBV13; d_call: TRBD1
cdr3_aa: CASSRPWGQPYEQYF; cdr3_nt: TGCGCCAGCAGCCGGCCTTGGGGCCAACCTTACGAGCAGTACTTC; j_call: TRBJ2-7; cdr3_length: 15; clone_size: once; v_call: TRBV4-1; d_call: .
cdr3_aa: CAISPSGGYEQYF; cdr3_nt: TGTGCCATCAGCCCTTCAGGGGGCTACGAGCAGTACTTC; j_call: TRBJ2-7; cdr3_length: 13; clone_size: .; v_call: TRBV10-3; d_call: TRBD1
cdr3_aa: CASSPQTGPNQPQHF; cdr3_nt: TGTGCCAGCTCACCGCAGACAGGGCCGAATCAGCCCCAGCATTTT; j_call: TRBJ1-5; cdr3_length: 15; clone_size: .; v_call: TRBV18; d_call: TRBD1
cdr3_aa: CASSFLAYEQYF; cdr3_nt: TGTGCCAGCAGCTTTCTCGCCTACGAGCAGTACTTC; j_call: TRBJ2-7; cdr3_length: 12; clone_size: .; v_call: TRBV11-2; d_call: .
cdr3_aa: CASSLSVTDTQYF; cdr3_nt: TGTGCCAGCAGCTTATCAGTTACAGATACGCAGTATTTT; j_call: TRBJ2-3; cdr3_length: 13; clone_size: .; v_call: TRBV11-2; d_call: .
cdr3_aa: CASSPRDSFNTEAFF; cdr3_nt: TGTGCCAGCAGCCCCAGGGACAGCTTCAACACTGAAGCTTTCTTT; j_call: TRBJ1-1; cdr3_length: 15; clone_size: .; v_call: TRBV5-4; d_call: TRBD1
cdr3_aa: CASSQVAGARYEQYF; cdr3_nt: TGCGCCAGCAGCCAAGTAGCGGGGGCCCGCTACGAGCAGTACTTC; j_call: TRBJ2-7; cdr3_length: 15; clone_size: .; v_call: TRBV4-1; d_call: TRBD2
cdr3_aa: CASSPTVGLYSPLHF; cdr3_nt: TGTGCCAGCAGCCCCACCGTGGGACTTTATTCACCCCTCCACTTT; j_call: TRBJ1-6; cdr3_length: 15; clone_size: .; v_call: TRBV14; d_call: .
cdr3_aa: CASSPASGALIYGYTF; cdr3_nt: TGTGCCAGCAGCCCCGCCTCAGGGGCGCTTATCTATGGCTACACCTTC; j_call: TRBJ1-2; cdr3_length: 16; clone_size: .; v_call: TRBV7-9; d_call: .
cdr3_aa: CASAPWSRNQPQHF; cdr3_nt: TGTGCCAGCGCCCCCTGGAGCCGCAATCAGCCCCAGCATTTT; j_call: TRBJ1-5; cdr3_length: 14; clone_size: few; v_call: TRBV2; d_call: .
cdr3_aa: CASSYGTLMNTEAFF; cdr3_nt: TGTGCCAGCAGTTACGGGACTCTAATGAACACTGAAGCTTTCTTT; j_call: TRBJ1-1; cdr3_length: 15; clone_size: .; v_call: TRBV6-5; d_call: .
cdr3_aa: CASSEAFLVRGGTEAFF; cdr3_nt: TGTGCCAGCAGTGAAGCGTTCCTGGTCAGGGGTGGGACTGAAGCTTTCTTT; j_call: TRBJ1-1; cdr3_length: 17; clone_size: .; v_call: TRBV6-1; d_call: .
cdr3_aa: CASSQGEGRVDIQYF; cdr3_nt: TGCGCCAGCAGCCAAGGTGAAGGCAGGGTGGACATTCAGTACTTC; j_call: TRBJ2-4; cdr3_length: 15; clone_size: .; v_call: TRBV4-3; d_call: .
cdr3_aa: CASSAFPTALGQKLFF; cdr3_nt: TGTGCCAGCAGTGCCTTCCCGACAGCCTTAGGTCAAAAACTGTTTTTT; j_call: TRBJ1-4; cdr3_length: 16; clone_size: .; v_call: TRBV25-1; d_call: .
cdr3_aa: CASRPAGSSYNEQFF; cdr3_nt: TGTGCCAGCAGACCAGCGGGGAGCTCCTACAATGAGCAGTTCTTC; j_call: TRBJ2-1; cdr3_length: 15; clone_size: .; v_call: TRBV27; d_call: TRBD2
cdr3_aa: CASSSGQSNEKLFF; cdr3_nt: TGTGCCAGCAGCTCGGGACAGTCGAATGAAAAACTGTTTTTT; j_call: TRBJ1-4; cdr3_length: 14; clone_size: .; v_call: TRBV7-3; d_call: TRBD1
cdr3_aa: CASSRLTSGDYNEQFF; cdr3_nt: TGCGCCAGCAGCCGCCTGACTAGCGGGGACTACAATGAGCAGTTCTTC; j_call: TRBJ2-1; cdr3_length: 16; clone_size: .; v_call: TRBV4-1; d_call: TRBD2
cdr3_aa: CASRVRGSLNGNQPQHF; cdr3_nt: TGTGCCAGCAGGGTGCGGGGGTCTTTAAATGGCAATCAGCCCCAGCATTTT; j_call: TRBJ1-5; cdr3_length: 17; clone_size: .; v_call: TRBV28; d_call: .
cdr3_aa: CASSYHSQGTQPQHF; cdr3_nt: TGTGCCAGCAGTTACCATTCCCAGGGAACCCAGCCCCAGCATTTT; j_call: TRBJ1-5; cdr3_length: 15; clone_size: .; v_call: TRBV6-6; d_call: .
cdr3_aa: CSVEARNTGELFF; cdr3_nt: TGCAGCGTTGAGGCCAGGAACACCGGGGAGCTGTTTTTT; j_call: TRBJ2-2; cdr3_length: 13; clone_size: .; v_call: TRBV29-1; d_call: .
cdr3_aa: CAWRGTGGSPLHF; cdr3_nt: TGTGCCTGGAGGGGGACAGGGGGTTCACCCCTCCACTTT; j_call: TRBJ1-6; cdr3_length: 13; clone_size: few; v_call: TRBV30; d_call: TRBD1
cdr3_aa: CASSVRSGGNEQFF; cdr3_nt: TGTGCCAGTAGTGTACGATCCGGGGGGAATGAGCAGTTCTTC; j_call: TRBJ2-1; cdr3_length: 14; clone_size: .; v_call: TRBV19; d_call: TRBD2
cdr3_aa: CASSLGGMTYEQYF; cdr3_nt: TGTGCCAGCAGTTTGGGGGGAATGACCTACGAGCAGTACTTC; j_call: TRBJ2-7; cdr3_length: 14; clone_size: .; v_call: TRBV27; d_call: .
cdr3_aa: CASSAPTTGRDTQYF; cdr3_nt: TGTGCCAGCTCAGCCCCGACGACAGGGAGAGATACGCAGTATTTT; j_call: TRBJ2-3; cdr3_length: 15; clone_size: .; v_call: TRBV18; d_call: TRBD1
cdr3_aa: CASSRTGGLSYNEQFF; cdr3_nt: TGCGCCAGCAGCCGAACAGGGGGCCTATCCTACAATGAGCAGTTCTTC; j_call: TRBJ2-1; cdr3_length: 16; clone_size: .; v_call: TRBV4-1; d_call: TRBD1
cdr3_aa: CASSLVPLTGSYYEQYF; cdr3_nt: TGCGCCAGCAGCTTGGTCCCCCTAACAGGTTCTTACTACGAGCAGTACTTC; j_call: TRBJ2-7; cdr3_length: 17; clone_size: .; v_call: TRBV5-1; d_call: .
cdr3_aa: CASSARLAGQRDTQYF; cdr3_nt: TGTGCCAGCAGCGCCCGACTAGCGGGGCAGCGGGATACGCAGTATTTT; j_call: TRBJ2-3; cdr3_length: 16; clone_size: once; v_call: TRBV9; d_call: TRBD2
cdr3_aa: CASSVARGSSYEQYF; cdr3_nt: TGTGCCAGCAGTGTGGCGCGGGGGAGCTCCTACGAGCAGTACTTC; j_call: TRBJ2-7; cdr3_length: 15; clone_size: once; v_call: TRBV6-4; d_call: TRBD2
cdr3_aa: CASSLLAGVLYF; cdr3_nt: TGTGCCAGCAGTTTATTAGCGGGGGTCTTGTATTTT; j_call: TRBJ2-3; cdr3_length: 12; clone_size: .; v_call: TRBV27; d_call: TRBD2
cdr3_aa: CATKGQGTYEQYF; cdr3_nt: TGTGCCACCAAGGGACAGGGAACCTACGAGCAGTACTTC; j_call: TRBJ2-7; cdr3_length: 13; clone_size: .; v_call: TRBV6-6; d_call: TRBD1
cdr3_aa: CASSTPPDRDGYTF; cdr3_nt: TGTGCCAGTAGTACCCCGCCGGACAGAGATGGCTACACCTTC; j_call: TRBJ1-2; cdr3_length: 14; clone_size: .; v_call: TRBV19; d_call: .
cdr3_aa: CASSRDSLAEAFF; cdr3_nt: TGTGCCAGCAGTCGGGACAGCTTGGCTGAAGCTTTCTTT; j_call: TRBJ1-1; cdr3_length: 13; clone_size: .; v_call: TRBV14; d_call: TRBD1
cdr3_aa: CASSRGPGQNTEAFF; cdr3_nt: TGTGCCAGCTCACGCGGACCGGGACAGAACACTGAAGCTTTCTTT; j_call: TRBJ1-1; cdr3_length: 15; clone_size: .; v_call: TRBV18; d_call: .
cdr3_aa: CASSPPGAGFSYEQYF; cdr3_nt: TGTGCCAGCTCACCACCCGGTGCAGGGTTCTCCTACGAGCAGTACTTC; j_call: TRBJ2-7; cdr3_length: 16; clone_size: .; v_call: TRBV18; d_call: .
cdr3_aa: CASSLQGGQETQYF; cdr3_nt: TGTGCCAGCAGTTTGCAGGGGGGCCAAGAGACCCAGTACTTC; j_call: TRBJ2-5; cdr3_length: 14; clone_size: .; v_call: TRBV28; d_call: .
cdr3_aa: CASSPGTSFTGELFF; cdr3_nt: TGTGCCAGCAGCCCCGGGACTAGCTTCACCGGGGAGCTGTTTTTT; j_call: TRBJ2-2; cdr3_length: 15; clone_size: .; v_call: TRBV11-2; d_call: TRBD2
cdr3_aa: CASRRDRANEQFF; cdr3_nt: TGTGCCAGCAGGAGAGACAGGGCCAATGAGCAGTTCTTC; j_call: TRBJ2-1; cdr3_length: 13; clone_size: few; v_call: TRBV7-9; d_call: TRBD1
cdr3_aa: CASGLHTSGGRSTGELFF; cdr3_nt: TGTGCTAGTGGTTTGCATACCAGTGGGGGCCGTAGCACCGGGGAGCTGTTTTTT; j_call: TRBJ2-2; cdr3_length: 18; clone_size: few; v_call: TRBV12-5; d_call: .
cdr3_aa: CASSYSRGTEAFF; cdr3_nt: TGTGCCAGCAGTTACTCGAGGGGGACTGAAGCTTTCTTT; j_call: TRBJ1-1; cdr3_length: 13; clone_size: .; v_call: TRBV6-5; d_call: .
cdr3_aa: CASSFGSSPDTTNEKLFF; cdr3_nt: TGTGCCAGCAGCTTTGGGAGCTCACCTGACACAACTAATGAAAAACTGTTTTTT; j_call: TRBJ1-4; cdr3_length: 18; clone_size: .; v_call: TRBV5-4; d_call: .
cdr3_aa: CASSVWWGSRSGNTIYF; cdr3_nt: TGTGCCAGCAGTGTCTGGTGGGGCTCCCGCTCTGGAAACACCATATATTTT; j_call: TRBJ1-3; cdr3_length: 17; clone_size: .; v_call: TRBV6-1; d_call: .
cdr3_aa: CASSQEGGTMNTEAFF; cdr3_nt: TGTGCCAGCAGCCAAGAGGGGGGGACTATGAACACTGAAGCTTTCTTT; j_call: TRBJ1-1; cdr3_length: 16; clone_size: .; v_call: TRBV14; d_call: .
cdr3_aa: CATSRDLGTDDRGYTF; cdr3_nt: TGTGCCACCAGCAGAGATTTAGGGACAGATGATCGGGGCTACACCTTC; j_call: TRBJ1-2; cdr3_length: 16; clone_size: .; v_call: TRBV15; d_call: TRBD1
cdr3_aa: CSAMGKAGGWTEAFF; cdr3_nt: TGCAGCGCCATGGGAAAGGCAGGGGGTTGGACTGAAGCTTTCTTT; j_call: TRBJ1-1; cdr3_length: 15; clone_size: .; v_call: TRBV29-1; d_call: TRBD1
cdr3_aa: CASSLSGDGNQPQHF; cdr3_nt: TGCGCCAGCAGCTTGTCGGGGGACGGCAATCAGCCCCAGCATTTT; j_call: TRBJ1-5; cdr3_length: 15; clone_size: .; v_call: TRBV5-1; d_call: .
cdr3_aa: CATSRDGQARGDQPQHF; cdr3_nt: TGTGCCACCAGCAGAGACGGACAGGCCCGAGGTGATCAGCCCCAGCATTTT; j_call: TRBJ1-5; cdr3_length: 17; clone_size: once; v_call: TRBV15; d_call: TRBD1